The sequence of this T cell receptor beta chain was determined in a study of T cell clonotyping in hematopoietic cell transplantation. At the level of the study: Recipient samples before transplant were obtained post-cytoreduction.

Comments on this clone: Its target is unknown.

Study outcomes and limitations: Pathologically expanded recipient clonotypes increased progressively from day 30 to day 180 as diversity fell.

Time point reported: recipient sample about 28 days before transplant, after cytoreduction. The CDR3 contains 14 residues. Trimming shortened V by 7 bases and J by 3 bases, and 16 bases separated the two germline ends. From germline, CDR1 is MNHNY and CDR2 SVGAGI (reference sequence). The table came from immunoSEQ multiplex PCR; TCRdb's copy has only in-frame clones and leaves some out. Of about 28,000 clones in the sample, roughly 84% were seen once. The TCR was taken from a man aged 35-49 years with acute myeloid leukemia. Some clones in this sample may be carry-over from other donors' samples. The chain couples TRBV6-6 to TRBJ2-7; a weak D match, TRBD2 (7 bases). This sample comprised peripheral blood mononuclear cells, obtained before stem cell transplant. CDR3 DNA: TGTGCCAGCACTACCTATAGGGGGGGCTACGAGCAGTACTTC. This sequence encodes CASTTYRGGYEQYF.